The present entry profiles one T cell receptor (beta chain) with its context. Its target is unknown. The CDR3 contains 15 residues. Germline V gene data show CDR1 as SGHAT and CDR2 as FQNNGV. Trimming cost V 1 base and J 7 bases, with 16 bases left between them. Sequencing was performed with immunoSEQ multiplex PCR; in TCRdb, only in-frame clones are kept and a portion is missing. Seen here are some 48,000 clones, approximately 86% observed once, and the top ten hold 1.9%. This sample is part of a study of OX40 agonist ivuxolimab in advanced cancers. Study overall: At about 82% male, the cohort had a mean age of around 56 years, ranging from 23 to 79. Partial responses were achieved by three patients, of whom one had hepatocellular carcinoma and two had cutaneous melanoma.

Study outcomes and limitations: With doses of 0.1-3.0 mg/kg, partial responders showed among the lowest clonal expansion. CD8+ T cells were the subset that, on average, had more expanded clones than CD4+.

This clonotype was sampled from an adult with an advanced solid tumor such as melanoma, head and neck, liver or kidney cancer. Source: CD4+ or CD8+ T cells sorted from blood, taken in a trial of the OX40 agonist ivuxolimab. The chain carries TRBV11-2 and TRBJ1-1, with D hard to call. The CDR3: CASSLGPSVALEAFF. DNA for the CDR3: TGTGCCAGCAGCTTAGGTCCCTCGGTCGCCCTTGAAGCTTTCTTT.